This T cell receptor beta chain was found in a study of blood T cell repertoires in COVID-19. Study details: Researchers got acute and convalescent COVID-19 samples from the United States, Italy and Spain. T cells, B-cell-depleted T cells, or PBMCs supplied cDNA or gDNA.

This clone appeared a few times. In the original workflow: The assay estimated nucleated cells by amplifying reference gene primers. Measured with immunoSEQ multiplex PCR; TCRdb has only the in-frame clones, and not every one. V, J and clone size are taken as reported in that table, and D and trimming were inferred from the DNA itself. The sample holds some 80,000 clones, roughly 82% seen once. The CDR3 consists of 15 residues. V was clipped by 1 base and J by 0 bases, with 10 bases between them. Germline V gene data show CDR1 as SGDLS and CDR2 as YYNGEE. The sample was peripheral blood. The V gene is TRBV9, the J gene TRBJ2-5; TRBD1 might be the D (5 bases). The TCR was taken from a human donor in a cohort sampled during active COVID-19. The CDR3 sequence: CASSVQGWYQETQYF. In nucleotides, the CDR3 is TGTGCCAGCAGCGTACAGGGTTGGTACCAAGAGACCCAGTACTTC.